This TCR beta chain was recovered during a study of blood T cell repertoires in COVID-19. At the level of the study: Samples taken during acute and convalescent COVID-19 were collected in the United States, Italy and Spain. Sources were T cells, B-cell-depleted T cells, or PBMCs; the material itself was cDNA or gDNA.

How the authors handled the data: Amplification from reference gene primers served as the basis for estimated nucleated cell counts. Clones were read by immunoSEQ multiplex PCR, and TCRdb kept only the in-frame ones, dropping some. D and trimming come from the DNA, and the V and J calls and clone size come from that table. Of roughly 80,000 clones in the sample, 84% were seen once. V gave up 5 bases and J gave up 2 bases, with 16 bases separating them. The CDR3 sequence is 15 residues long. The V gene's germline CDR1 is MNHEY and CDR2 SVGAGI. The source of this sequence is a man in his forties or fifties with acute or convalescent COVID-19. This chain connects TRBV6-5 to TRBJ2-7, with D perhaps TRBD1 (8 bases). The sequenced sample was peripheral blood. As DNA, the CDR3 is TGTGCCAGCAGTCGACAGGGGACTAACCCCTACGAGCAGTACTTC. It is translated as CASSRQGTNPYEQYF.